The clone carrying this TCR beta chain was picked up a small number of times. Antigen specificity is unknown. J was trimmed by 3 bases and V by 2 bases; bases with no gene match: 7. The CDR3 has 16 residues. Germline CDR1 MNHNS, CDR2 SASEGT. Each CDR3 protein is one row after TCRdb ran MiXCR on the 5' RACE reads. The sample carries around 490,000 distinct CDR3 sequences, roughly 15% recorded once. This entry belongs to a study of identical twins. General observations from the study: Fewer insertions were carried by abundant cord blood beta clonotypes, but none was seen in memory repertoires. Not following the same donors, the study drew its conclusions from cross-sectional statistical analysis.

The sample also formed part of further work on yellow fever vaccine responses in identical twins.

The source is a young woman in good health. Sequences were obtained from CD4+ T cells sorted from blood. V usage is TRBV6-1 and J usage is TRBJ2-7, with 10 bases identical to TRBD2. CDR3 in amino acids: CASSEPHIAGGYEQYF. CDR3 nucleotides: TGTGCCAGCAGTGAACCTCACATAGCGGGAGGCTACGAGCAGTACTTC.